This T cell receptor beta chain stems from a study of control samples from healthy donors and cancer patients. Germline V gene lookup returns CDR1 LGHDT and CDR2 YNNKEL (reference sequence). Deletions cut 2 bases from V and 8 bases from J, with 18 bases between. The CDR3 extends over 15 amino acids. Profiled with immunoSEQ multiplex PCR; TCRdb holds only in-frame clones, not every one. The sample has fewer than 200,000 clones; approximately 92% are singletons. The chain recombines TRBV3-1 (or the pseudogene TRBV3-2) with TRBJ1-2, with D maybe TRBD1 (6 bases). The TCR originated in a woman in her sixties in good health. Sequencing used blood. The DNA for the CDR3 is TGTGCCAGCAGCCAAAGCGTTTCGGGGGGCGACGGCTACACCTTC. Protein sequence: CASSQSVSGGDGYTF.